The rows below give T cell receptor beta chains drawn from one sample of a study of T cell repertoires in cytomegalovirus infection. Their antigens are not known. TCRdb reprocessed the reads with MiXCR, giving one entry per CDR3 protein. The sample shows hundreds of thousands of distinct CDR3 sequences, around a third of them seen only once. Sample: cultured CD8+ T cells from PBMCs, taken from culture after CMV antigen stimulation. These receptor sequences come from a human donor in good health (CMV status not recorded). Some clones in this sample may be carry-over from other donors' samples. The CDR3 runs from the conserved cysteine through the conserved F or W. D genes are given only for firm matches. Clone sizes are given selectively: once, few, many, or a class where the clone is expanded.

TRBJ1-6	TRBV19	-	-	CASSIARSSPLHF	TGTGCCAGTAGTATAGCTCGGAGCTCACCCCTCCACTTT
TRBJ1-5	TRBV6-1	-	-	CASSSGLWEHF	TGTGCCAGCAGTTCGGGACTTTGGGAGCATTTT
TRBJ1-3	TRBV7-2	-	-	CASSLATGTLSGNTIYF	TGTGCCAGCAGCTTAGCTACCGGGACGCTCTCTGGAAACACCATATATTTT
TRBJ1-4	TRBV6-6	few	-	CASTGSYEKLFF	TGTGCCAGCACGGGATCTTACGAAAAACTGTTTTTT
TRBJ2-6	TRBV7-9	-	-	CVSSPTVSGANVLTF	TGTGTCAGCAGCCCGACGGTCTCTGGGGCCAACGTCCTGACTTTC
TRBJ2-3	TRBV28	-	-	CASSLWGDTDTQYF	TGTGCCAGCAGTTTATGGGGGGATACAGATACGCAGTATTTT
TRBJ2-1	TRBV20-1	-	-	CSASNNEQFF	TGCAGTGCTAGTAACAATGAGCAGTTCTTC
TRBJ1-2	TRBV4-3	-	TRBD1	CASSQVPTTGVDGYTF	TGCGCCAGCAGCCAGGTCCCTACGACAGGGGTGGATGGCTACACCTTC
TRBJ2-6	TRBV6-2/TRBV6-3	-	TRBD1	CASSYFEWTQTGDGANVLTF	TGTGCCAGCAGTTATTTTGAATGGACTCAGACAGGGGATGGGGCCAACGTCCTGACTTTC
TRBJ1-4	TRBV14	-	-	CASSQDRHRTNEKLFF	TGTGCCAGCAGCCAAGATCGACACCGAACTAATGAAAAACTGTTTTTT
TRBJ2-7	TRBV19	-	TRBD1	CASSRTGSSYEQYF	TGTGCCAGTAGTCGGACAGGGAGCTCCTACGAGCAGTACTTC
TRBJ1-5	TRBV7-6	many	TRBD1	CASSLGQGRSNQPQHF	TGTGCCAGCAGCTTGGGACAGGGAAGGAGCAATCAGCCCCAGCATTTT
TRBJ2-1	TRBV7-9	-	-	CASSPVSAHNEQFF	TGTGCCAGCAGCCCCGTCTCGGCGCACAATGAGCAGTTCTTC
TRBJ1-1	TRBV4-1	few	-	CASSQDLTGHVEAFF	TGCGCCAGCAGCCAAGATCTAACAGGGCACGTTGAAGCTTTCTTT
TRBJ2-3	TRBV7-6	many	TRBD1	CASSLTDRAGIWMDTQYF	TGTGCCAGCAGCTTAACCGACAGGGCCGGGATCTGGATGGATACGCAGTATTTT
TRBJ2-7	TRBV27	-	TRBD1	CASSARQGAKSYEQYF	TGTGCCAGCAGTGCCAGACAGGGGGCGAAGTCCTACGAGCAGTACTTC
TRBJ2-3	TRBV29-1	-	-	CSVEDHENSTDTQYF	TGCAGCGTTGAAGATCATGAGAACTCCACAGATACGCAGTATTTT
TRBJ2-2	TRBV6-5	-	TRBD2	CASEPGGATGELFF	TGTGCCAGCGAACCCGGGGGGGCCACCGGGGAGCTGTTTTTT